The 5 T cell receptor beta chains below were found in one sample sequenced in a study of blood T cells in healthy people across ages. PCR was performed a second time for 7 to 11 cycles using a sample-barcoded 5' primer and a J-beta primer mix. In TCRdb, the 5' RACE reads were re-called with MiXCR into one record per CDR3 protein. The data contain about 940,000 distinct CDR3 sequences, roughly 43% of them singletons. Sequencing was done on a sample of blood. The origin of the receptors is a man aged 30-40 years in good health.

This clonotype was seen once. This chain uses TRBV20-1 with TRBJ2-3; TRBD1 aligns across 9 bases. The CDR3 is made up of 15 amino acids. Germline trimming cut 3 bases from V and 2 bases from J; bases unmatched to any gene: 6. CDR1 is DFQATT and CDR2 is SNEGSKA in the germline V gene (reference sequence). The CDR3 reads CSASITGGPTDTQYF. CDR3 sequence (DNA): TGCAGTGCTAGTATTACAGGGGGCCCCACAGATACGCAGTATTTT.

This clonotype was detected only a few times. V is TRBV11-1 and J is TRBJ2-1; D might be TRBD1 or TRBD2, each matching 6 bases. CDR3 length equals 17 residues. The ends were cut back, 5 bases at V and 0 bases at J, with 17 bases in the middle. CDR1 is SGHAT and CDR2 is FQDESV in the germline V gene (reference sequence). CDR3 protein: CASSQKGGLSSYNEQFF. The CDR3 bases are TGTGCCAGCAGCCAAAAAGGGGGGTTAAGCTCCTACAATGAGCAGTTCTTC.

This clonotype was counted a few times. The chain uses TRBV10-3 and TRBJ2-7, with 8 bases matching TRBD1. J lost 3 bases, V lost 4 bases, and 8 bases had no gene match. This CDR3 spans 15 amino acids. Germline CDR1 reads ENHRY; CDR2 reads SYGVKD. The CDR3 here is CAISVHLGQDYEQYF. The CDR3 DNA follows: TGTGCCATCAGTGTCCATTTGGGACAGGACTACGAGCAGTACTTC.

The V gene is TRBV11-2, the J gene TRBJ2-3; D unclear. The CDR3 has 15 amino acids. Trimming took 1 base from V and 2 from J, leaving 10 bases between them. The germline gives CDR1 SGHAT, CDR2 FQNNGV. The CDR3 sequence is CASSLGFGFTDTQYF. The CDR3 nucleotides read TGTGCCAGCAGCTTAGGATTCGGGTTCACAGATACGCAGTATTTT. The variable domain in full, completed from reference TRBV11-2 and TRBJ2-3, reads EAGVAQSPRYKIIEKRQSVAFWCNPISGHATLYWYQQILGQGPKLLIQFQNNGVVDDSQLPKDRFSAERLKGVDSTLKIQPAKLEDSAVYLCASSLGFGFTDTQYFGPGTRLTVL.

J is TRBJ2-1 and V is TRBV9; 8 nucleotides agree with TRBD2. J gave up 9 bases and V 4 bases, and 9 bases lay outside the gene matches. Germline CDR1 SGDLS, CDR2 YYNGEE. The CDR3 length is 14 residues. DNA of the CDR3: TGTGCCAGCAGCCCACGGACTAGCTACGGTGAGCAGTTCTTC. Residues: CASSPRTSYGEQFF.